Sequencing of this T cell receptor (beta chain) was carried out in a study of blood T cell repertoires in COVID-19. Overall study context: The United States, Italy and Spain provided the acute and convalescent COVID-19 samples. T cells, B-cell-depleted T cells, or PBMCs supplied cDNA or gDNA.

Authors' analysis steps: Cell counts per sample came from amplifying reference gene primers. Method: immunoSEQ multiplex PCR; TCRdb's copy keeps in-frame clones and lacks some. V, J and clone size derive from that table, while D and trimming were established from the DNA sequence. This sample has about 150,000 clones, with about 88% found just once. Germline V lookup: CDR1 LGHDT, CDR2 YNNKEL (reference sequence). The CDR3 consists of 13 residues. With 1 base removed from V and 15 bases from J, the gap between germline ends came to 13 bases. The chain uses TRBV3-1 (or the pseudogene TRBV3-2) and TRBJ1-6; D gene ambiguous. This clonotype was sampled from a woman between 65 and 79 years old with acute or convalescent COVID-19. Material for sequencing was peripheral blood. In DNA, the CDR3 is TGTGCCAGCAGCCAAGGCGCCCGGGGTGACCTCCACTTT. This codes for CASSQGARGDLHF.